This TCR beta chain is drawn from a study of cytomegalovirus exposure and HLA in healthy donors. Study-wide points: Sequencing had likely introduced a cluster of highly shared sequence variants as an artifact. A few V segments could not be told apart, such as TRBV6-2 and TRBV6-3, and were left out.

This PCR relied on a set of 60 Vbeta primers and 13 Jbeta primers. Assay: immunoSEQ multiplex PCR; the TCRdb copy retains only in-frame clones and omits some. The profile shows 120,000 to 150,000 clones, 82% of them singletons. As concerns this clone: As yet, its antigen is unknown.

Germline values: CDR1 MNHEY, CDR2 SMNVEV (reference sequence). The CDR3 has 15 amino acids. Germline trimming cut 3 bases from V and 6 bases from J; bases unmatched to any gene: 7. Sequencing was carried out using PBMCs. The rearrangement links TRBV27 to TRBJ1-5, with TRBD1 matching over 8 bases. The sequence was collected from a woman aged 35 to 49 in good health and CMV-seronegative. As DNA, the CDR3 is TGTGCCAGCAGTTTTGGCAGGGGGCTAGGTCAGCCCCAGCATTTT. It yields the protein CASSFGRGLGQPQHF.